The 32 T cell receptor beta chains below were found in one sample sequenced in a study of shared T cell receptors in the human thymus. Clones were sequenced by immunoSEQ multiplex PCR, and TCRdb holds only the in-frame ones, with some missing. The repertoire includes hundreds of thousands of clones, approximately 88% of them detected once, and approximately 0.01% sits in the top ten. This sample was shared with a second study, whose subject was human thymus T cells.

The sample taken for sequencing was thymocytes. The source is a boy younger than two with a congenital heart defect.

This clone has more than one count but fewer than ten. This chain uses TRBV5-1 with TRBJ1-4, with D unclear. Trimming took off 0 bases at V and 5 bases at J, with 17 bases between the two ends. The CDR3 loop spans 17 amino acids. Germline values: CDR1 SGHRS, CDR2 YFSETQ. CDR3 sequence: CASSLGGPPLDNEKLFF. The CDR3 bases are TGCGCCAGCAGCTTGGGAGGGCCCCCCTTGGACAATGAAAAACTGTTTTTT.

This chain uses TRBV19 with TRBJ1-5; possibly TRBD1 for D (6 bases). Germline assignment: CDR1 LNHDA and CDR2 SQIVND (reference sequence). V gave up 5 bases and J gave up 1 base, with 12 bases separating them. This CDR3 has 15 amino acids. The CDR3 loop is CASSVRGLSNQPQHF. CDR3 DNA sequence: TGTGCCAGTAGTGTCAGGGGATTAAGCAATCAGCCCCAGCATTTT.

This clone came up once. CDR3 sequence (DNA): TGTGCCTGGAGTCCCCTAGGGGATGGCTACACCTTC. This codes for CAWSPLGDGYTF. This chain links TRBV30 with TRBJ1-2; a possible D gene is TRBD1 (5 bases). CDR1 and CDR2 (germline): GTSNPN, SVGIG (reference sequence). This CDR3 comprises 12 residues. V was trimmed by 2 bases and J by 6 bases, leaving 10 bases between them.

The gene calls are TRBV11-2 and TRBJ1-3, with D perhaps TRBD1 (6 bases). CDR1 and CDR2 from the germline V gene are SGHAT and FQNNGV. Trimming took off 6 bases at V and 2 bases at J, with 11 bases between the two ends. CDR3 length equals 14 residues. The CDR3 DNA reads TGTGCCAGCAGAGCAGCAGGGGCTGGAAACACCATATATTTT. As protein: CASRAAGAGNTIYF.

The chain employs TRBV19 and TRBJ1-5, with D unresolved. The CDR3 spans 16 residues. The V end lost 6 bases, the J end lost 4 bases, and 19 bases lay between the germline ends. Germline loops: CDR1 LNHDA, CDR2 SQIVND (reference sequence). CDR3: CASRSARGMKNQPQHF. In DNA, the CDR3 is TGTGCCAGTAGAAGCGCTCGAGGGATGAAGAATCAGCCCCAGCATTTT.

The DNA of the CDR3 is TGCGCCAGCAGCCAAGATTGGGGCGGGAGGGTGTACGAGCAGTACTTC. Amino acid sequence: CASSQDWGGRVYEQYF. The V and J genes are TRBV4-3 and TRBJ2-7; 9 nucleotides agree with TRBD2. Germline CDR1 LGHNA, CDR2 YSLEER. Trimming took 0 bases from V and 4 from J; bases not matched to a gene: 7. This CDR3 has 16 amino acids.

This sequence joins TRBV11-2 and TRBJ2-7; D gene ambiguous. The V and J ends lost 1 base and 3 bases respectively, with 7 bases between them. The CDR3 is made up of 13 amino acids. CDR1 and CDR2 from the germline V gene are SGHAT and FQNNGV. The CDR3 spells CASSLGADYEQYF. The CDR3 nucleotides read TGTGCCAGCAGCTTAGGGGCCGACTACGAGCAGTACTTC.

The chain employs TRBV25-1 and TRBJ2-7, with D possibly matching TRBD2 (7 bases). CDR3 length: 14 residues. From germline, CDR1 is MGHDK and CDR2 SYGVNS. Trimming left V 7 bases short and J 2 bases short, with 15 bases between. CDR3 bases: TGTGCCAGCAAGCTCGGGGAGGGGGCCTACGAGCAGTACTTC. Translation gives CASKLGEGAYEQYF.

This clone was seen only a few times. The chain couples TRBV27 to TRBJ2-1; 9 bases fit TRBD1. This CDR3 comprises 16 residues. V lost 4 bases and J lost 2; bases outside the gene matches: 6. CDR1 and CDR2 (germline): MNHEY, SMNVEV (reference sequence). CDR3 region: CASSSPGQGPYNEQFF. CDR3 in DNA: TGTGCCAGCAGTTCCCCCGGACAGGGGCCCTACAATGAGCAGTTCTTC.

V is TRBV14 and J is TRBJ2-7; D is perhaps TRBD2 (8 bases). Germline CDR1 reads SGHDN; CDR2 reads FVKESK. CDR3 length: 14 amino acids. Trimming removed 5 bases at V and 3 bases at J, with 14 bases between. The CDR3 DNA reads TGTGCCAGCAGCGACGGGAGGGGGCTCTACGAGCAGTACTTC. It is translated as CASSDGRGLYEQYF. Full variable domain (remainder filled in from reference TRBV14 and TRBJ2-7): EAGVTQFPSHSVIEKGQTVTLRCDPISGHDNLYWYRRVMGKEIKFLLHFVKESKQDESGMPNNRFLAERTGGTYSTLKVQPAELEDSGVYFCASSDGRGLYEQYFGPGTRLTVT.

V and J are TRBV4-2 and TRBJ2-3, with D perhaps TRBD2 (6 bases). V was pared by 2 bases and J by 4 bases, with 16 bases between. Germline CDR1 LGHNA, CDR2 YNFKEQ. The CDR3 has 16 amino acids. CDR3 coding DNA: TGTGCCAGCAGCCAACGTGGGAGAGCGGGCGCAGATACGCAGTATTTT. Encoded protein: CASSQRGRAGADTQYF.

V is TRBV27 and J is TRBJ1-1; D is perhaps TRBD1 (5 bases). The germline V gene encodes CDR1 MNHEY and CDR2 SMNVEV (reference sequence). The CDR3 is 14 amino acids. V lost 7 bases and J lost 2, with 14 bases in between. Here the CDR3 reads CASISTGDNTEAFF. Written as DNA, the CDR3 is TGTGCCAGCATCAGCACAGGTGACAACACTGAAGCTTTCTTT.

The rearrangement joins TRBV11-2 to TRBJ1-1; D is uncertain. Looked up from germline, CDR1 is SGHAT and CDR2 is FQNNGV. The V and J ends lost 8 bases and 0 bases respectively, with 13 bases between them. The CDR3 spans 14 residues. The CDR3 sequence: CASLRGVLNTEAFF. The CDR3 DNA reads as TGTGCCAGCCTCCGGGGAGTGTTGAACACTGAAGCTTTCTTT.

The J gene is TRBJ2-7, the V gene TRBV19; TRBD1 matches at 8 bases. The CDR3 covers 16 residues. The junction had 9 bases not matched to a gene; V was cut back by 3 bases and J by 2 bases. Germline V CDR1 and CDR2: LNHDA, SQIVND (reference sequence). As DNA, the CDR3 is TGTGCCAGTAGTATTGGGGGTAGACAGGGGCCCTACGAGCAGTACTTC. It codes for CASSIGGRQGPYEQYF.

The rearrangement uses TRBV4-2 and TRBJ1-2; the match to TRBD1 covers 7 bases. The CDR3 is 18 amino acids. Germline-derived CDR1 and CDR2 are LGHNA and YNFKEQ. With V trimmed by 1 base and J by 0 bases, 11 bases remained unmatched. The CDR3 loop reads CASSQGGTVLYSNYGYTF. The CDR3 nucleotides read TGTGCCAGCAGCCAAGGGGGGACAGTGCTGTACTCTAACTATGGCTACACCTTC.

The gene calls are TRBV21-1 and TRBJ2-1; the table's TRBD2 call for D was not verified on the DNA. TRBV21-1 is marked as a pseudogene. The CDR3 has 17 amino acids. CDR3 DNA: TGTGCCAGCAGCACACTATTAAGGACTAGCCCTCACAATGAGCAGTTCTTC. This translates into CASSTLLRTSPHNEQFF.

The chain is built from TRBV5-6 and TRBJ2-1, with 16 bases identical to TRBD2. There are 16 residues in the CDR3. The germline CDR1 and CDR2 sequences are SGHDT and YYEEEE. With V trimmed by 4 bases and J by 7 bases, 5 bases remained unmatched. This chain's CDR3 is CASSEGLAGGPNEQFF. The CDR3 DNA sequence: TGTGCCAGCAGCGAGGGACTAGCGGGAGGGCCGAATGAGCAGTTCTTC.

The chain carries TRBV29-1 and TRBJ2-1; D is unresolved. This CDR3 has 14 residues. The germline V gene has CDR1 SQVTM and CDR2 ANQGSEA. V lost 4 bases, J lost 6 bases, and 16 bases lay in between. The CDR3 spells CSVVAALLGNEQFF. The CDR3 coding sequence is TGCAGCGTTGTTGCGGCCCTGCTCGGCAATGAGCAGTTCTTC.

This clone was found once. The genes are TRBV11-2 and TRBJ2-5; D might be TRBD2 (6 bases). The CDR3 covers 16 residues. V was pared by 2 bases and J by 5 bases, with 18 bases between. Germline CDR1 SGHAT, CDR2 FQNNGV. Here the CDR3 reads CASSLFPGVHHETQYF. CDR3 nucleotide sequence: TGTGCCAGCAGCTTATTCCCGGGAGTGCATCACGAGACCCAGTACTTC.

The J gene is TRBJ2-1, the V gene TRBV6-5, with 11 bases matching TRBD1. Germline V CDR1 and CDR2: MNHEY, SVGAGI. The CDR3 loop spans 15 amino acids. J was trimmed by 7 bases and V by 6 bases; bases with no gene match: 8. The CDR3 here is CASRDPGTGGNEQFF. The DNA for the CDR3 is TGTGCCAGCAGGGACCCCGGGACAGGGGGGAATGAGCAGTTCTTC.

This clone was observed a single time. The CDR3 nucleotides are TGTGCCAGCAGCTCCCCAGGTTTAGCGGGAGGTAGCTCCTACAATGAGCAGTTCTTC. Its translation: CASSSPGLAGGSSYNEQFF. The rearrangement joins TRBV13 to TRBJ2-1; 10 nucleotides align to TRBD2. The CDR3 covers 19 residues. The germline V gene encodes CDR1 PRHDT and CDR2 FYEKMQ (reference sequence). Unmatched junction bases numbered 12, after V lost 4 bases and J lost 0 bases.

The chain has TRBV25-1 and TRBJ1-2, with a weak D call TRBD1 (5 bases). This CDR3 is 14 amino acids long. Germline loops: CDR1 MGHDK, CDR2 SYGVNS. V lost 2 bases to trimming and J lost 4 bases, with 11 bases between them. Written as DNA, the CDR3 is TGTGCCAGCAGTGAAGGGGGAGGAGCCTATGGCTACACCTTC. It codes for CASSEGGGAYGYTF.

The chain combines TRBV5-6 with TRBJ2-2; D perhaps matches TRBD1 (5 bases). Between the trimmed V and J ends, which lost 1 base and 6 bases, there was a span of 13 bases. Germline CDR1 reads SGHDT; CDR2 reads YYEEEE. This CDR3 is built from 15 residues. CDR3 sequence (DNA): TGTGCCAGCAGCTTGTTTAGGGAAGGGGCCGGGGAGCTGTTTTTT. Translating gives CASSLFREGAGELFF.

V and J are TRBV5-8 and TRBJ2-7, with TRBD2 as a possible D gene (5 bases). Trimming removed 3 bases from V and 9 bases from J, with 13 bases in between. This CDR3 has 12 amino acids. CDR1 and CDR2 from the germline V gene are SGHTS and YDEGEE. The CDR3 sequence: CASSSRGGGQYF. The CDR3 DNA reads TGTGCCAGCAGCTCCCGAGGAGGTGGGCAGTACTTC. The entire variable domain, with the rest obtained from reference TRBV5-8 and TRBJ2-7, is as follows: EAGVTQSPTHLIKTRGQQATLRCSPISGHTSVYWYQQALGLGLQFLLWYDEGEERNRGNFPPRFSGRQFPNYSSELNVNALELEDSALYLCASSSRGGGQYFGPGTRLTVT.

V gene TRBV5-4 combines with J gene TRBJ2-7, with 12 bases fitting TRBD2. V dropped 0 bases and J dropped 5; count of bases not matched to a gene: 9. CDR1 and CDR2 from the germline V gene are SGHNT and YYREEE (reference sequence). The CDR3 is 17 amino acids. Written as DNA, the CDR3 is TGTGCCAGCAGCTTGGGGCTAGCGGGAGGGTCGTTTGACGAGCAGTACTTC. Encoded protein: CASSLGLAGGSFDEQYF. Combining the CDR3 with reference TRBV5-4 and TRBJ2-7 gives the whole variable domain ETGVTQSPTHLIKTRGQQVTLRCSSQSGHNTVSWYQQALGQGPQFIFQYYREEENGRGNFPPRFSGLQFPNYSSELNVNALELDDSALYLCASSLGLAGGSFDEQYFGPGTRLTVT.

This rearrangement joins TRBV27 to TRBJ1-1; D gene ambiguous. CDR1 is MNHEY, CDR2 SMNVEV, per germline (reference sequence). V was cut by 5 bases and J by 4 bases, with 20 bases left in between. The CDR3 runs to 16 residues. CDR3 coding DNA: TGTGCCAGCAGTCCTGAGGTAATGCGAGTATGCACTGAAGCTTTCTTT. This encodes CASSPEVMRVCTEAFF.

The genes are TRBV11-2 and TRBJ2-5; D possibly corresponds to TRBD2 (5 bases). Germline V lookup: CDR1 SGHAT, CDR2 FQNNGV. This CDR3 spans 12 amino acids. Trimming took 4 bases from V and 5 from J, leaving 8 bases between them. CDR3 loop: CASSSRRETQYF. The CDR3 DNA reads TGTGCCAGCAGCTCCCGGAGGGAGACCCAGTACTTC.

V is TRBV12-5 and J is TRBJ1-1, with 9 bases aligning to TRBD1. Trimming took 4 bases from V and 3 from J; bases not matched to a gene: 9. The CDR3 spans 16 residues. The germline V gene encodes CDR1 LGHNT and CDR2 FRNRAP. CDR3 region: CASGSRQGGKDTEAFF. The CDR3 DNA reads TGTGCTAGTGGTTCTCGACAGGGGGGGAAGGACACTGAAGCTTTCTTT.

The table lists this clone with a count of one. The chain couples TRBV7-3 to TRBJ2-2; TRBD1 agrees at 7 bases. V was clipped by 5 bases and J by 5 bases; unmatched bases: 5. CDR1 is SGHTA, CDR2 FQGTGA, per germline. CDR3 size: 14 residues. CDR3 in DNA: TGTGCCAGCAGCAGGGGGCTGGAAACCGGGGAGCTGTTTTTT. As protein: CASSRGLETGELFF.

This rearrangement joins TRBV11-2 to TRBJ2-5; D is perhaps TRBD1 (5 bases). Germline-derived CDR1 and CDR2 are SGHAT and FQNNGV. Trimming stripped 6 bases from V and 5 bases from J, with 22 bases between. This CDR3 comprises 16 residues. DNA of the CDR3: TGTGCCAGCAGTTCAGACACTCCGGACACCTCTGAGACCCAGTACTTC. Amino acids: CASSSDTPDTSETQYF.

V and J are TRBV4-3 and TRBJ2-3, with 7 nucleotides matching TRBD2. The V segment lost 2 bases and the J segment 0 bases; nucleotides outside the gene matches: 8. This CDR3 is 17 amino acids long. Per the germline V gene, CDR1 is LGHNA and CDR2 is YSLEER. The CDR3 loop reads CASSQLGLQTSTDTQYF. CDR3 coding DNA: TGCGCCAGCAGCCAACTGGGACTACAGACTAGCACAGATACGCAGTATTTT.

This clone occurred once. V and J are TRBV19 and TRBJ2-6, with D unclear. The germline V gene encodes CDR1 LNHDA and CDR2 SQIVND (reference sequence). With 7 bases removed from V and 1 base from J, the gap between germline ends came to 8 bases. This CDR3 contains 14 residues. The CDR3 DNA is TGTGCCAGTATAGATCGGTCTGGGGCCAACGTCCTGACTTTC. Translation: CASIDRSGANVLTF.